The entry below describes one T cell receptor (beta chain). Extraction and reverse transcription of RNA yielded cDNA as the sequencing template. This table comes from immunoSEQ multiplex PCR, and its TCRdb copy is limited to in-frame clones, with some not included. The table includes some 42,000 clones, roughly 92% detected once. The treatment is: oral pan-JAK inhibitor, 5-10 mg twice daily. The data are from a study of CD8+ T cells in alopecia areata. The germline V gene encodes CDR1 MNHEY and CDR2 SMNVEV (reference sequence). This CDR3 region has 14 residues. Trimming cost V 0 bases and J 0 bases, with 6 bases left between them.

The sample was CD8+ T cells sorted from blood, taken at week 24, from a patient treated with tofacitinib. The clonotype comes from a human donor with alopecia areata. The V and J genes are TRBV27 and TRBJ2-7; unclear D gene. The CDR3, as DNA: TGTGCCAGCAGTTTATCGGGTAACTCCTACGAGCAGTACTTC. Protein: CASSLSGNSYEQYF.